The sequence of this T cell receptor (beta chain) was determined in a study of CD8+ T cells in alopecia areata. Findings of the study overall: Among patients, TCR sharing was less clear than in mice, a difference possibly due in part to HLA diversity in the patient population.

Collected material from alopecia areata patients comprised lesional scalp punch biopsies and peripheral blood. RNA, once extracted, was reverse transcribed into cDNA for use as the sequencing template. Method: immunoSEQ multiplex PCR; TCRdb's copy keeps in-frame clones and lacks some. The table lists 100,000 to 150,000 clones, about 46% of them singletons, with more than 9% in the top ten. For this clone: Its antigen is undetermined.

CDR1 is MNHEY, CDR2 SMNVEV, per germline (reference sequence). This CDR3 contains 13 residues. V lost 2 bases, J lost 8 bases, and 12 bases lay in between. The specimen was NKG2D-low CD8+ T cells sorted from blood. This chain links TRBV27 with TRBJ1-2; D is ambiguous. The TCR sequence derives from a human donor with alopecia areata. Here the CDR3 DNA reads TGTGCCAGCAGTTTAGGAACACAGCACGGCTACACCTTC. Its translation is CASSLGTQHGYTF.